A single sample gave rise to the 12 T cell receptor beta chains below, sequenced in a study of identical twins (dated by TCRdb to 2016 to 2018). The protocol used for the library was 5' RACE. Sequencing relied on an Illumina HiSeq 2000. TCRdb trimmed public reads at Q25 via fastp, called clones via MiXCR and kept in-frame beta chains. Each entry merges the rows of one CDR3 protein and shows their most common DNA and genes. Within this sample are a few hundred thousand distinct CDR3 sequences, with nearly 15% of them counted one time only. In total, the top ten clones hold more than 0.4% of the sample. The same data also contributed to another study, on yellow fever vaccine responses in identical twins.

The sequenced material came from CD4+ T cells sorted from blood. The source is a woman aged 18-35 years in good health.

V and J are TRBV28 and TRBJ2-2; either TRBD1 or TRBD2 may fit D (5 bases each). Per germline, CDR1 MDHEN and CDR2 SYDVKM. Trimming cost V 6 bases and J 4 bases, with 12 bases left between them. The CDR3 extends over 14 amino acids. CDR3 in DNA: TGTGCCAGCAGGCCCGGGACCAGCACCGGGGAGCTGTTTTTT. Protein product: CASRPGTSTGELFF. Using reference TRBV28 and TRBJ2-2 for the parts outside the CDR3, the full variable domain is DVKVTQSSRYLVKRTGEKVFLECVQDMDHENMFWYRQDPGLGLRLIYFSYDVKMKEKGDIPEGYSVSREKKERFSLILESASTNQTSMYLCASRPGTSTGELFFGEGSRLTVL.

This clonotype showed up just a few times. The chain carries TRBV11-3 and TRBJ2-1; 7 bases line up with TRBD1. V lost 6 bases to trimming and J lost 8 bases; unmatched junction nucleotides: 13. Germline V lookup: CDR1 SGHNT, CDR2 YENEEA. The CDR3 runs to 15 residues. CDR3 nucleotides: TGTGCCAGCAGTTTTACAGGGGCGATACCTGATGAGCAGTTCTTC. Encoded protein: CASSFTGAIPDEQFF.

The chain has TRBV6-1 and TRBJ1-6; D is uncertain. Germline CDR1 and CDR2: MNHNS and SASEGT. V was clipped by 8 bases and J by 10 bases, with 21 bases between them. The CDR3 sequence is 15 residues long. The CDR3 is CASPKEGIARSPLHF. The DNA of the CDR3 is TGTGCCAGCCCGAAGGAGGGAATTGCACGGTCACCCCTCCACTTT.

Many counts were recorded for this clonotype. This chain joins TRBV15 and TRBJ2-1; a possible D gene is TRBD2 (5 bases). The CDR3 sequence is 17 residues long. V lost 1 base and J 0 bases, leaving 13 bases between the germline ends. Germline CDR1 and CDR2: LNHNV and YYDKDF (reference sequence). CDR3 loop: CATSRGGTGSSYNEQFF. In nucleotides, the CDR3 is TGTGCCACCAGCAGAGGTGGAACGGGGAGCTCCTACAATGAGCAGTTCTTC.

The sample holds a few counts of this clonotype. The rearrangement joins TRBV6-5 to TRBJ2-2; 11 bases line up with TRBD2. V trimming: 4 bases; J trimming: 1 base; junction bases outside the gene matches: 2. Per germline, CDR1 MNHEY and CDR2 SVGAGI. The CDR3 is 16 residues long. The CDR3 DNA reads as TGTGCCAGCAGTTCAACTAGCGGGGGGAACACCGGGGAGCTGTTTTTT. Protein sequence: CASSSTSGGNTGELFF.

This chain joins TRBV10-3 and TRBJ2-3; D not certain. Per germline, CDR1 ENHRY and CDR2 SYGVKD. This CDR3 spans 12 amino acids. Trimming pared 2 bases from V and 1 base from J, leaving 1 base between. The CDR3 bases are TGTGCCATCAGTGAGGGCACAGATACGCAGTATTTT. It translates to CAISEGTDTQYF.

This chain joins TRBV4-2 and TRBJ2-5, with TRBD1 identical over 9 bases. The germline V gene has CDR1 LGHNA and CDR2 YNFKEQ. There are 15 residues in the CDR3. The V and J ends lost 8 bases and 2 bases, in that order; junction bases with no gene match: 9. The CDR3 region has the DNA TGTGCCAGCCTGATCGGACAGGGGCGACAAGAGACCCAGTACTTC. It translates to CASLIGQGRQETQYF.

This clonotype was counted a few times. The chain links TRBV5-4 to TRBJ2-5; D ambiguous. CDR3 length: 13 amino acids. Germline CDR1 and CDR2: SGHNT and YYREEE (reference sequence). V was pared by 4 bases and J by 2 bases, with 9 bases between. CDR3 nucleotides: TGTGCCAGCAGCCCGACTGTACAAGAGACCCAGTACTTC. Translation gives CASSPTVQETQYF. The full variable domain, completed using reference TRBV5-4 and TRBJ2-5, is ETGVTQSPTHLIKTRGQQVTLRCSSQSGHNTVSWYQQALGQGPQFIFQYYREEENGRGNFPPRFSGLQFPNYSSELNVNALELDDSALYLCASSPTVQETQYFGPGTRLLVL.

Only a few counts were recorded for this clonotype. The chain links TRBV9 to TRBJ2-1; 9 nucleotides agree with TRBD2. CDR3 length equals 21 residues. Germline trimming cut 5 bases from V and 7 bases from J; bases unmatched to any gene: 28. Germline V lookup: CDR1 SGDLS, CDR2 YYNGEE. Here the CDR3 DNA reads TGTGCCAGCAGGCCACTAGCGGGCCACTCCACCGAAACCATTCCACCAAATGAGCAGTTCTTC. It yields the protein CASRPLAGHSTETIPPNEQFF.

The V and J genes are TRBV29-1 and TRBJ1-2, with TRBD1 matching 9 bases. V lost 4 bases, J lost 5 bases, and 2 bases stayed unmatched. This CDR3 is built from 12 residues. The germline V gene has CDR1 SQVTM and CDR2 ANQGSEA. This CDR3 is CSVGQGGYGYTF. The DNA of the CDR3 is TGCAGCGTTGGACAGGGGGGATATGGCTACACCTTC.

This clonotype was detected a few times. The rearrangement uses TRBV20-1 and TRBJ1-4; TRBD1 matches 7 bases. The CDR3 loop spans 15 amino acids. Germline-derived CDR1 and CDR2 are DFQATT and SNEGSKA (reference sequence). The V gene end was trimmed by 6 bases and the J gene end by 0 bases; junction bases not matched to a gene: 7. The CDR3 spells CSAAGTVATNEKLFF. The CDR3 DNA reads TGCAGTGCCGCCGGGACAGTTGCAACTAATGAAAAACTGTTTTTT.

This chain links TRBV6-5 with TRBJ1-2; 10 bases agree with TRBD1. The CDR3 has 17 amino acids. The germline CDR1 and CDR2 sequences are MNHEY and SVGAGI. Germline trimming cut 2 bases from V and 4 bases from J; bases unmatched to any gene: 10. CDR3 amino acids: CASSYEGTGVPLYGYTF. DNA for the CDR3: TGTGCCAGCAGTTACGAAGGGACAGGGGTCCCCCTCTATGGCTACACCTTC.